A single sample is the source of the 7 T cell receptor beta chains below, sequenced in a study of cytomegalovirus exposure and HLA in healthy donors. Primers included in the PCR were 60 Vbeta and 13 Jbeta primers. Measured with immunoSEQ multiplex PCR; TCRdb has only the in-frame clones, and not every one. The table includes more than 100,000 clones, approximately 85% detected once. The specimen was PBMCs. The receptors here all came from a woman aged 45 to 65 in good health and CMV-seropositive.

This chain connects TRBV7-2 to TRBJ1-5, with D hard to call. The CDR3 contains 15 residues. Trimming took 5 bases from V and 0 from J, leaving 11 bases between them. From germline, CDR1 is SGHTA and CDR2 FQGNSA. The CDR3 bases are TGTGCCAGCAGCCATCACACCAGTAGCAATCAGCCCCAGCATTTT. It yields the protein CASSHHTSSNQPQHF.

This clone occurred once. CDR3 amino acids: CASSPGYGRGTGELFF. In DNA, the CDR3 is TGTGCCAGCAGTCCCGGGTACGGGAGAGGCACCGGGGAGCTGTTTTTT. The gene calls are TRBV7-2 and TRBJ2-2; D possibly corresponds to TRBD2 (6 bases). With 6 bases removed from V and 4 bases from J, the gap between germline ends came to 18 bases. The germline V gene encodes CDR1 SGHTA and CDR2 FQGNSA. This CDR3 comprises 16 residues.

The chain uses TRBV28 and TRBJ1-5; tentative D call: TRBD1 (5 bases). CDR3 length: 15 amino acids. Germline assignment: CDR1 MDHEN and CDR2 SYDVKM. V was pared by 6 bases and J by 7 bases, with 19 bases between. The chain's CDR3 is CASSPRGGRGQPQHF. The CDR3 DNA follows: TGTGCCAGCAGCCCGCGGGGGGGACGGGGGCAGCCCCAGCATTTT.

This chain joins TRBV4-1 and TRBJ1-6, with D uncertain. CDR1 is MGHRA and CDR2 is YSYEKL in the germline V gene. Trimming took off 1 base at V and 0 bases at J, with 13 bases between the two ends. The CDR3 sequence is 18 residues long. DNA for the CDR3: TGCGCCAGCAGCCAAGCAGCGGCAGGAAGCTCCTATAATTCACCCCTCCACTTT. Its translation: CASSQAAAGSSYNSPLHF.

The count of this clone is one. The CDR3 sequence is CASSPMRVGANVLTF. The CDR3 DNA follows: TGTGCCAGCAGTCCAATGAGGGTAGGGGCCAACGTCCTGACTTTC. The chain has TRBV11-2 and TRBJ2-6, with a possible D match to TRBD2 (5 bases). V was shortened by 6 bases and J by 4 bases, with 13 bases between the two germline ends. Germline assignment: CDR1 SGHAT and CDR2 FQNNGV. The CDR3 extends over 15 amino acids.

The V call is TRBV7-9, the J call TRBJ2-7; D possibly corresponds to TRBD2 (6 bases). Trimming took 1 base from V and 4 from J, leaving 14 bases between them. Germline CDR1 reads SEHNR; CDR2 reads FQNEAQ (reference sequence). The CDR3 is 15 residues long. CDR3 DNA: TGTGCCAGCAGCTTAGTGGGGACTTCGGGGTACGAGCAGTACTTC. This codes for CASSLVGTSGYEQYF. The full variable domain, completed using reference TRBV7-9 and TRBJ2-7, is DTGVSQNPRHKITKRGQNVTFRCDPISEHNRLYWYRQTLGQGPEFLTYFQNEAQLEKSRLLSDRFSAERPKGSFSTLEIQRTEQGDSAMYLCASSLVGTSGYEQYFGPGTRLTVT.

The chain uses TRBV6-1 and TRBJ1-1; 7 nucleotides align to TRBD1. Germline-derived CDR1 and CDR2 are MNHNS and SASEGT. The V segment lost 6 bases and the J segment 11 bases; nucleotides outside the gene matches: 9. The CDR3 length is 12 residues. The DNA for the CDR3 is TGTGCCAGCAGACCGACAGGGCTGAACGCTTTCTTT. This sequence encodes CASRPTGLNAFF.